The 18 T cell receptor beta chains below were found in one sample sequenced in a study of beta chain features in type 1 diabetes. cDNA synthesis used the whole RNA isolate, giving expressed TCRB sequences. Libraries were prepared by immunoSEQ multiplex PCR; TCRdb keeps only in-frame clonotypes and omits some of them. The sample has 150,000 to 180,000 clones, 11% seen once. Sequencing was carried out using central memory CD4+ T cells from blood. Receptors originate from a man younger than 30 in good health.

CDR3 sequence (DNA): TGTGCCAGCAGCCCGAGGGGGCGAGGGACAGATACGCAGTATTTT. Translation gives CASSPRGRGTDTQYF. J is TRBJ2-3 and V is TRBV5-4; 7 bases are a match to TRBD1. This CDR3 is 15 amino acids long. V gave up 4 bases and J gave up 3 bases; unmatched junction bases: 8. Germline lookup yields CDR1 SGHNT and CDR2 YYREEE (reference sequence).

This clone was counted a few times. The V and J genes are TRBV23-1 and TRBJ2-6; D is perhaps TRBD2 (6 bases). TRBV23-1 is reported as an ORF; its role is uncertain. Trimming cost V 2 bases and J 1 base, with 21 bases left between them. The CDR3 runs to 20 residues. CDR3 nucleotide sequence: TGCGCCAGCAGTCAACCAGTGCTCAGGACCCGGGGGTCTGGGGCCAACGTCCTGACTTTC. Its translation is CASSQPVLRTRGSGANVLTF.

This clone was seen a handful of times. The chain joins TRBV9 to TRBJ1-2; 9 bases line up with TRBD1. V was clipped by 5 bases and J by 6 bases; unmatched bases: 8. The CDR3 length is 14 residues. Germline V gene data show CDR1 as SGDLS and CDR2 as YYNGEE. In DNA form, the CDR3 reads TGTGCCAGCAGTCTCGACAGGGGGAATGATGGCTACACCTTC. Protein sequence: CASSLDRGNDGYTF.

This clone occurred a few times. The chain carries TRBV7-2 and TRBJ2-7, with D possibly TRBD1 on 6 matching bases. V was pared by 1 base and J by 3 bases, with 13 bases between. The germline V gene encodes CDR1 SGHTA and CDR2 FQGNSA. The CDR3 covers 15 residues. The CDR3 nucleotides are TGTGCCAGCAGCTTAGGTTGGCAGGGGAGCTACGAGCAGTACTTC. As protein: CASSLGWQGSYEQYF.

The gene calls are TRBV30 and TRBJ2-2; the match to TRBD1 covers 7 bases. The CDR3 is made up of 16 amino acids. Germline trimming cut 4 bases from V and 7 bases from J; bases unmatched to any gene: 15. Germline loops: CDR1 GTSNPN, CDR2 SVGIG (reference sequence). The chain's CDR3 is CAWNIPGQRRGGELFF. The CDR3 region has the DNA TGTGCCTGGAATATCCCGGGACAGCGGCGAGGCGGGGAGCTGTTTTTT.

The chain has TRBV18 and TRBJ1-5; no clear D gene. With 2 bases removed from V and 3 bases from J, the gap between germline ends came to 14 bases. The CDR3 consists of 16 residues. Germline assignment: CDR1 KGHSH and CDR2 LQKENI. The CDR3 DNA is TGTGCCAGCTCACCAAATTCAGGACTAAACAATCAGCCCCAGCATTTT. Encoded protein: CASSPNSGLNNQPQHF.

The V gene is TRBV14, the J gene TRBJ2-3; 7 nucleotides agree with TRBD1. The V gene's germline CDR1 is SGHDN and CDR2 FVKESK. There are 16 residues in the CDR3. V lost 4 bases, J lost 1 base, and 8 bases stayed unmatched. The CDR3 is CASSPIRGKGTDTQYF. DNA for the CDR3: TGTGCCAGCAGCCCGATCAGGGGGAAAGGCACAGATACGCAGTATTTT.

Only a few counts were recorded for this clone. This chain links TRBV28 with TRBJ1-2, with a possible D match to TRBD1 (5 bases). Germline V gene lookup returns CDR1 MDHEN and CDR2 SYDVKM. Between the trimmed V and J ends, which lost 2 bases and 4 bases, there was a span of 11 bases. The CDR3 consists of 14 residues. Here the CDR3 reads CASSLGADGYGYTF. The CDR3, as DNA: TGTGCCAGCAGTTTAGGGGCAGACGGCTATGGCTACACCTTC.

There are a few counts of this clone. The chain joins TRBV11-2 to TRBJ2-7; the match to TRBD1 covers 9 bases. From germline, CDR1 is SGHAT and CDR2 FQNNGV. The CDR3 is made up of 13 amino acids. V shed 7 bases and J 6 bases; nucleotides not matched to a gene: 7. In DNA, the CDR3 is TGTGCCAGCAACCTGGACAGGGGTGGCGAGCAGTACTTC. This codes for CASNLDRGGEQYF.

This clone has a handful of counts. The CDR3 DNA reads as TGCAGCGTTGAATCTGAGGGAGTCGGGACCCAGTACTTC. This translates into CSVESEGVGTQYF. This rearrangement joins TRBV29-1 to TRBJ2-5, with D tentatively TRBD2 (5 bases). CDR1 and CDR2 from the germline V gene are SQVTM and ANQGSEA. The germline V and J ends were trimmed by 2 bases and 7 bases, with 14 bases remaining between them. CDR3 length: 13 amino acids.

This clone was counted only a few times. CDR3 region: CATSTGTAYNEQFF. The CDR3 region has the DNA TGTGCCACCAGCACAGGGACAGCCTACAATGAGCAGTTCTTC. The gene calls are TRBV15 and TRBJ2-1, with 7 positions matching TRBD1. CDR3 length: 14 residues. The V gene end was trimmed by 4 bases and the J gene end by 2 bases; junction bases not matched to a gene: 2. The germline V gene encodes CDR1 LNHNV and CDR2 YYDKDF (reference sequence).

There are a few counts of this clone. Other DNA sequences in this specimen translate into the identical CDR3. This chain uses TRBV7-2 with TRBJ2-3; D perhaps matches TRBD1 (5 bases). The V and J ends lost 0 bases and 1 base respectively, with 11 bases between them. The germline V gene has CDR1 SGHTA and CDR2 FQGNSA. This CDR3 region has 16 residues. The CDR3 here is CASSLAPGRGTDTQYF. The CDR3 DNA sequence: TGTGCCAGCAGCTTAGCGCCCGGCAGGGGCACAGATACGCAGTATTTT.

The rearrangement links TRBV11-2 to TRBJ2-3, with D possibly TRBD1 on 5 matching bases. V shed 2 bases and J shed 4 bases, with 13 bases lying between them. This CDR3 has 15 residues. Germline CDR1 SGHAT, CDR2 FQNNGV. CDR3 nucleotides: TGTGCCAGCAGCTTACAGACAGCCCGGGCAGATACGCAGTATTTT. It is translated as CASSLQTARADTQYF.

The chain employs TRBV4-2 and TRBJ2-1; either TRBD1 or TRBD2 may supply D (6 bases each). Trimming stripped 0 bases from V and 7 bases from J, with 16 bases between. Germline CDR1 and CDR2: LGHNA and YNFKEQ. The CDR3 spans 16 residues. DNA of the CDR3: TGTGCCAGCAGCCAAGATTATTCGGGGGCACGGAATGAGCAGTTCTTC. This gives the protein CASSQDYSGARNEQFF.

The chain combines TRBV30 with TRBJ1-6; D is possibly TRBD1 (5 bases). Per the germline V gene, CDR1 is GTSNPN and CDR2 is SVGIG (reference sequence). Trimming cost V 4 bases and J 10 bases, with 11 bases left between them. CDR3 size: 12 residues. This chain's CDR3 is CAWTGGRSPLHF. The CDR3 nucleotides read TGTGCCTGGACCGGGGGAAGGTCACCCCTCCACTTT.

This clone was seen only a few times. This sample also contains other DNA sequences that code for the same CDR3. The gene calls are TRBV25-1 and TRBJ2-1; unclear D gene. Looked up from germline, CDR1 is MGHDK and CDR2 is SYGVNS. The CDR3 extends over 15 amino acids. Deletions cut 2 bases from V and 0 bases from J, with 8 bases between. The CDR3 DNA reads as TGTGCCAGCAGTGAACGGGTGAGCTCCTACAATGAGCAGTTCTTC. Translating it yields CASSERVSSYNEQFF.

This clone was detected a few times. The rearrangement links TRBV2 to TRBJ2-3; 11 bases line up with TRBD2. V lost 9 bases, J lost 3 bases, and 14 bases stayed unmatched. This CDR3 is built from 17 residues. Germline CDR1 and CDR2: SNHLY and FYNNEI. The CDR3 coding sequence is TGTGCCAGGATGCCGCCTAGCGGGAGGAGGATTACAGATACGCAGTATTTT. Its protein is CARMPPSGRRITDTQYF.

This clone was seen only a few times. CDR3 in DNA: TGCGCCAGTAGGAGGGCAGACGTTGGAGGGCGGCTAACCTACGAGCAGTACTTC. Amino acids: CASRRADVGGRLTYEQYF. The chain carries TRBV5-1 and TRBJ2-7; D is possibly TRBD2 (6 bases). V lost 8 bases to trimming and J lost 2 bases, with 29 bases between them. The CDR3 is 18 amino acids. Per germline, CDR1 SGHRS and CDR2 YFSETQ.